Listed here are 10 T cell receptor beta chains from one sample, sequenced in a study of blood T cells in healthy people across ages (dated by TCRdb to about 2015). Libraries came from 5' RACE. Sequencing instrument: Illumina HiSeq 2500. A second roughly 6 to 12 cycle PCR used a sample-barcoded 5' primer and a J-beta primer mix. TCRdb reprocessing: public reads trimmed at Q25 with fastp, clones called with MiXCR, in-frame beta chains kept. Under each unique CDR3 protein, matching rows form one entry showing the most common genes and DNA. Counted in this sample were some 920,000 distinct CDR3 sequences; just over 50% of them appeared once. The ten largest clones take up about 22% of the sample. Material for sequencing was blood. Receptor source: a woman aged 55-70 years in good health.

This clonotype was observed a single time. V usage is TRBV29-1 and J usage is TRBJ1-1, with 9 positions matching TRBD1. This CDR3 region has 12 residues. Per germline, CDR1 SQVTM and CDR2 ANQGSEA. Unmatched junction bases numbered 5, after V lost 7 bases and J lost 5 bases. CDR3 bases: TGCAGCGGACGGACAGGGGTGACTGAAGCTTTCTTT. Its translation is CSGRTGVTEAFF. The full variable domain, rest sourced from reference TRBV29-1 and TRBJ1-1, is SAVISQKPSRDICQRGTSLTIQCQVDSQVTMMFWYRQQPGQSLTLIATANQGSEATYESGFVIDKFPISRPNLTFSTLTVSNMSPEDSSIYLCSGRTGVTEAFFGQGTRLTVV.

This clonotype has only a few counts. The chain is built from TRBV29-1 and TRBJ2-1; D unclear. CDR1 is SQVTM and CDR2 is ANQGSEA in the germline V gene. Trimming pared 5 bases from V and 9 bases from J, leaving 14 bases between. CDR3 length: 12 residues. The CDR3 loop is CSVIYSIGEQFF. DNA of the CDR3: TGCAGCGTTATATACTCTATTGGTGAGCAGTTCTTC.

The chain uses TRBV11-1 and TRBJ2-5; D is unclear. The V and J ends lost 1 base and 5 bases respectively, with 11 bases between them. CDR3 length equals 14 residues. Germline V gene sequence: CDR1 SGHAT, CDR2 FQDESV (reference sequence). CDR3 DNA: TGTGCCAGCAGCTTAGGGCCGTTCGTGGAGACCCAGTACTTC. Its protein product is CASSLGPFVETQYF.

As concerns this clonotype: One end of the junction does not line up with germline, which may come from a read error. The rearrangement joins TRBV7-6 to TRBJ1-5, with 7 bases lining up with TRBD1. This CDR3 contains 14 residues. Germline CDR1 reads SGHVS; CDR2 reads FNYEAQ. CDR3 loop: CASSVAAGGQPQHF. DNA of the CDR3: TGTGCCAGCAGCGTAGCGGCAGGGGGTCAGCCCCAGCATTTT.

This chain links TRBV9 with TRBJ2-1, with D possibly matching TRBD2 (5 bases). The CDR3 consists of 14 residues. Germline V gene data show CDR1 as SGDLS and CDR2 as YYNGEE. Trimming cost V 3 bases and J 3 bases, with 10 bases left between them. The CDR3 loop is CASSARDLYNEQFF. The DNA of the CDR3 is TGTGCCAGCAGCGCCCGGGATCTCTACAATGAGCAGTTCTTC.

The V gene is TRBV29-1, the J gene TRBJ2-7; no clear D gene. V was cut by 4 bases and J by 2 bases, with 6 bases left in between. The CDR3 extends over 11 amino acids. Germline V gives CDR1 SQVTM, CDR2 ANQGSEA. CDR3 loop: CSVGITYEQYF. The CDR3 bases are TGCAGCGTTGGGATCACCTACGAGCAGTACTTC.

This clonotype was observed a few times. This rearrangement joins TRBV5-1 to TRBJ2-4; 7 bases fit TRBD1. Germline values: CDR1 SGHRS, CDR2 YFSETQ. The length of the CDR3 is 14 residues. The V and J ends lost 4 bases and 3 bases, in that order; junction bases with no gene match: 4. The CDR3 region has the DNA TGCGCCAGCAGCCCCGGGACAGACAAAAACATTCAGTACTTC. It encodes CASSPGTDKNIQYF. The variable domain in full, with the rest retrieved from reference TRBV5-1 and TRBJ2-4, is KAGVTQTPRYLIKTRGQQVTLSCSPISGHRSVSWYQQTPGQGLQFLFEYFSETQRNKGNFPGRFSGRQFSNSRSEMNVSTLELGDSALYLCASSPGTDKNIQYFGAGTRLSVL.

The chain employs TRBV7-2 and TRBJ2-3; 13 positions agree with TRBD2. Germline V gives CDR1 SGHTA, CDR2 FQGNSA. The CDR3 is 17 residues long. With V trimmed by 1 base and J by 12 bases, 13 bases remained unmatched. The CDR3 sequence: CASSLELAGGPERQQYF. The CDR3 nucleotides are TGTGCCAGCAGCTTAGAACTAGCGGGAGGGCCCGAAAGGCAACAGTATTTT.

The chain carries TRBV7-6 and TRBJ2-1; 7 bases are shared with TRBD1. Gene TRBJ2-7 matches the end of the DNA better, so the J call may be wrong. Germline lookup yields CDR1 SGHVS and CDR2 FNYEAQ. The CDR3 consists of 16 residues. The CDR3 sequence is CASSREGASSYNEQYF. In DNA, the CDR3 is TGTGCCAGCAGCAGAGAGGGGGCCAGCTCCTACAATGAGCAGTACTTC.

A single count supports this clonotype. The chain uses TRBV28 and TRBJ2-7; TRBD1 agrees at 10 bases. The CDR3 consists of 15 residues. CDR1 and CDR2 (germline): MDHEN, SYDVKM. The junction had 6 bases not matched to a gene; V was cut back by 3 bases and J by 4 bases. DNA for the CDR3: TGTGCCAGCAGTTTGACAGGGGGCAAAAAGTACGAGCAGTACTTC. Protein sequence: CASSLTGGKKYEQYF. The full variable domain, rest sourced from reference TRBV28 and TRBJ2-7, is DVKVTQSSRYLVKRTGEKVFLECVQDMDHENMFWYRQDPGLGLRLIYFSYDVKMKEKGDIPEGYSVSREKKERFSLILESASTNQTSMYLCASSLTGGKKYEQYFGPGTRLTVT.